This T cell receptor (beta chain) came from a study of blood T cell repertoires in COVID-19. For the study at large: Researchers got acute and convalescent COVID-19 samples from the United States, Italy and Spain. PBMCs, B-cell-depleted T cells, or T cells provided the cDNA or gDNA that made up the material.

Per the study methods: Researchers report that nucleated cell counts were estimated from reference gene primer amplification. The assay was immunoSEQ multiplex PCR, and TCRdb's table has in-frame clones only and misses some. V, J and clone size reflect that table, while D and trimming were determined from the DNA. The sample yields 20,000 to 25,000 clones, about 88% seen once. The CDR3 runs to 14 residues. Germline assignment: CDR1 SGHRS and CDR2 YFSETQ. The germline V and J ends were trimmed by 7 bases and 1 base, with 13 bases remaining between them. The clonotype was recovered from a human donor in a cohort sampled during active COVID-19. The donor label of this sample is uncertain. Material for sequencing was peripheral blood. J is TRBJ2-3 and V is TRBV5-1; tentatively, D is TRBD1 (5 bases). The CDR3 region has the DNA TGCGCCAGCTACGACAGCGAAGGCACAGATACGCAGTATTTT. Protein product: CASYDSEGTDTQYF.